The sequence of this T cell receptor beta chain was determined in a study of blood T cell repertoires in COVID-19. At the level of the study: Acute and convalescent COVID-19 specimens originated in the United States, Italy and Spain. In each case, the material was cDNA or gDNA derived from T cells, B-cell-depleted T cells, or PBMCs.

Authors' methods: Reference gene primers were amplified, and this amplification served to estimate nucleated cell counts. Assay: immunoSEQ multiplex PCR; the TCRdb copy retains only in-frame clones and omits some. Clone size and the V and J calls come from that table; the DNA yielded D and trimming. This repertoire shows a few hundred thousand clones, roughly 84% found once; its top ten account for 9.7%. The CDR3 length is 14 residues. V lost 7 bases and J 4 bases, leaving 15 bases between the germline ends. The germline CDR1 and CDR2 sequences are PRHDT and FYEKMQ (reference sequence). The source of this sequence is a man over 45 with active or convalescent COVID-19. Sequenced material: peripheral blood. The chain employs TRBV13 and TRBJ2-3; perhaps TRBD1 as D (6 bases). The CDR3: CASTPQGPADTQYF. The CDR3 region has the DNA TGTGCCAGCACCCCCCAGGGGCCGGCAGATACGCAGTATTTT.